The present TCR beta chain was sequenced within a study of naive and memory T cell subsets. Whole-study findings and limits: Potentially, T cell activation and differentiation skew this RNA-based measurement.

The CDR3 extends over 13 amino acids. Germline assignment: CDR1 DFQATT and CDR2 SNEGSKA (reference sequence). Amplification of ligated cDNA took four PCR rounds with SP2 and nested alpha and beta constant primers. Alpha and beta constant region primers primed reverse transcription for blood and skin samples. MiXCR, run by TCRdb on the 5' RACE reads, gives a single entry per CDR3 protein. The sample lists 25,000 to 35,000 distinct CDR3 sequences, 16% occurring once. As for this clonotype: No antigen is known for it. Compared with germline, one end of the junction differs, possibly owing to a read error.

TCR cDNA received a 3' ligated oligonucleotide that carried a UMI. The rearrangement links TRBV20-1 to TRBJ1-2; 8 nucleotides line up with TRBD1. The receptor comes from a female donor in good health. CDR3 DNA: TGCAGTGCTAGAGATCAGGGGGCGCTTGGCGACACCTTC. Translation gives CSARDQGALGDTF.